This TCR beta chain is from a study of T cells in Graves' hyperthyroidism and ophthalmopathy (dated 2019 in TCRdb). With regard to the full study: Peripheral blood was collected at initial diagnosis, before any treatment. The 85 to 100 discovery patients were divided at random into training and test sets in a 7:3 ratio. After blood sampling, hyperthyroidism patients were treated with methimazole at a starting dose of 30 mg daily, and ophthalmopathy patients were treated with high-dose intravenous methylprednisolone. According to the paper, TCR Vbeta CDR3 sequencing was carried out on around 140 peripheral blood samples, which came from 40 to 45 ophthalmopathy, under 80 hyperthyroidism and about 17 progressor patients. In addition, the study compared T-cell repertoires in thyroid tissue and in blood from over 5 Graves' hyperthyroidism patients. To identify distinguishing TCR V-J signatures, a discovery cohort of about a hundred patients was used, comprising some 45 with Graves' ophthalmopathy and approximately 57 with stable Graves' hyperthyroidism. Prospective prediction of ophthalmopathy was tested in an independent validation cohort consisting of 18 to 20 hyperthyroidism patients and some 15 patients who later progressed to ophthalmopathy. The investigation overall reported the following: In validation, the model predicted progression to ophthalmopathy a median of 6.5 months before onset, with about 64% sensitivity and nearly 75% specificity. Sample size was not statistically predetermined, and investigators were not blinded to group allocation. Ophthalmopathy was separated from stable hyperthyroidism by a 13 V-J signature model, with approximately 86% sensitivity and approximately 81% specificity obtained in cross-validation and 80%/75% obtained in testing. Most expanded thyroid clonotypes (frequency above 0.001) were also found in blood, which suggests that blood repertoires may mirror thyroid immune responses.

This clonotype was seen at least ten times. No antigen is known for it. No clone much larger than this one lies a single base away; base qualities are absent. The TCR beta CDR3 regions were amplified from the RNA transcripts. The TCR CDR3 was subjected to a first round of RT-PCR using the HTBI primer set and the Qiagen OneStep RT-PCR kit. Libraries were constructed in a second round of multiplex PCR, after which size selection and purification were carried out. Sequencing of the libraries was done on an Illumina HiSeq2000 using paired-end 100 bp reads. Regarding the original processing steps: Raw data were processed with SOAPnuke, discarding reads with adapters, uncalled bases, mean Phred below 15, or no exact constant-primer or identifier match. COPE v1.2.5 was used to merge the high-quality paired reads, and each unique nucleotide sequence was defined as a clonotype. Clonotypes were aligned to IMGT TRBV, TRBD and TRBJ reference segments using MiTCR v1.1. The analysis was restricted to V-J combinations with a frequency above 0.0001, which together covered roughly 99% of the repertoires. The TCS score was defined as F50 (clonal expansion) divided by E x V (chaos), with BLOSUM62-based TCRdist calculated between CDR3 peptides within each V-J. Welch's t-statistics and random forest reduced fewer than 600 V-J features to under 15, which were used in a naive Bayes classifier (R e1071). The raw public data were reprocessed by TCRdb itself: fastp quality trimming at Q25, MiXCR clonotype calling, in-frame beta chains only. All rows with the same CDR3 protein become a single entry with the most common DNA and genes. The authors' filters were not applied to this entry. Recorded for this sample are a few hundred thousand distinct CDR3 sequences; around a sixth of them occurred a single time. Clones ranked in the top ten supply under 7.5% of the sample.

A patient counted as having stable Graves' hyperthyroidism if no progression to ophthalmopathy occurred over 18 months of follow-up. Hyperthyroidism patients were newly diagnosed, had a disease duration of under 2 months, and were aged 18 to 65 years. Patients with uncontrolled infections, other autoimmune diseases, pregnancy or lactation were excluded. Diagnoses were based on clinical symptoms, serum thyroxine and TRAb, thyroid ultrasound and orbital computed tomography. Ficoll-Paque density gradient centrifugation was used to isolate PBMCs from under 11 ml of fresh peripheral blood. Total RNA was extracted using Trizol reagent, and RNA quality was assessed on an Agilent 2100 Bioanalyzer. CDR1 and CDR2, per the germline V gene, are MNHNS and SASEGT. The CDR3 runs 16 amino acids, cysteine and phenylalanine included. Left in the record is the CDR3 DNA by itself, 48 bases read in frame from the first base. Germline trimming amounts to 6 bases on V and 5 bases on J, with 13 as the count of junction bases outside the gene matches.

The clonotype was recovered from a woman aged 25 to 39 with Graves' hyperthyroidism. The V gene is TRBV6-1 and the J gene is TRBJ2-7; 10 bases in the middle match TRBD2. Sequencing was performed on blood. For the CDR3, the sequence is CASRLSGRSDVNEQYF. The nucleotides are TGTGCCAGCAGACTTAGCGGGAGGAGTGATGTCAACGAGCAGTACTTC.